This TCR beta chain was sequenced for a study of T cells in Graves' hyperthyroidism and ophthalmopathy. Study observations and caveats: Ophthalmopathy stood apart from stable hyperthyroidism in a 13 V-J model. Most clonotypes expanded in the thyroid (above 0.001) were also present in blood.

The diagnoses drew upon clinical symptoms, serum thyroxine and TRAb, thyroid ultrasound and orbital computed tomography. About this clonotype itself: Its target is not known. Mismatch with germline at one junction end may stem from a read error.

Germline V gene lookup returns CDR1 SGHTA and CDR2 FQGNSA. The CDR3 has 15 residues. RNA transcripts gave rise to amplified TCR beta CDR3 regions. Primed by the HTBI set, a first-round RT-PCR was run on the TCR CDR3. TCRdb independently ran MiXCR on the multiplex PCR reads; one entry per CDR3 protein. The profile shows around 620,000 distinct CDR3 sequences, 46% of them singletons. The J gene is TRBJ1-2, the V gene TRBV7-2; perhaps TRBD1 as D (5 bases). Sequenced material: peripheral blood or thyroid tissue (not recorded which). The TCR originated in an adult woman with Graves' disease, either hyperthyroidism or ophthalmopathy (not recorded which). CDR3 protein: CASSQGDAKGGGNTF. For the CDR3, the DNA is TGCGCCAGCAGCCAAGGGGATGCCAAGGGCGGGGGGAACACCTTC.